The 5 T cell receptor beta chains given below trace back to one sample, sequenced in a study of blood T cell repertoires in COVID-19. The repertoire was sequenced with immunoSEQ multiplex PCR; TCRdb's copy has only in-frame clones and lacks some. The table records fewer than 90,000 clones, around nine tenths of them present only once. Sequencing was carried out using peripheral blood. The receptors originated from a man aged 45-65 years with active or convalescent COVID-19.

The chain carries TRBV5-5 and TRBJ2-1, with 9 bases aligning to TRBD1. This CDR3 spans 13 amino acids. V gave up 7 bases and J gave up 1 base; unmatched junction bases: 0. Germline-derived CDR1 and CDR2 are SGHKS and YYEKEE (reference sequence). The CDR3 loop is CASGTGSYNEQFF. The CDR3 nucleotides read TGTGCCAGCGGGACAGGGTCCTACAATGAGCAGTTCTTC.

This clone was seen a few times. The chain joins TRBV7-8 to TRBJ2-1, with 10 positions matching TRBD1. Germline values: CDR1 SGHVS, CDR2 FQNEAQ. The CDR3 has 14 residues. V lost 5 bases, J lost 7 bases, and 5 bases stayed unmatched. The CDR3 reads CASSPGQGGNEQFF. The CDR3 DNA is TGTGCCAGCAGCCCCGGACAGGGGGGAAATGAGCAGTTCTTC.

This chain uses TRBV18 with TRBJ2-1, with D possibly matching TRBD1 (6 bases). The germline V gene encodes CDR1 KGHSH and CDR2 LQKENI. The CDR3 totals 15 residues. The V end was cut by 0 bases, the J end by 6 bases, with 12 bases between. The CDR3 sequence: CASSPPAQGSNEQFF. In DNA form, the CDR3 reads TGTGCCAGCTCACCACCGGCCCAGGGGAGCAATGAGCAGTTCTTC. The whole variable domain, filled in from reference TRBV18 and TRBJ2-1, reads NAGVMQNPRHLVRRRGQEARLRCSPMKGHSHVYWYRQLPEEGLKFMVYLQKENIIDESGMPKERFSAEFPKEGPSILRIQQVVRGDSAAYFCASSPPAQGSNEQFFGPGTRLTVL.

V and J are TRBV2 and TRBJ1-5, with 8 bases lining up with TRBD1. Germline V gene data show CDR1 as SNHLY and CDR2 as FYNNEI. Trimming cost V 6 bases and J 0 bases; bases outside gene matches: 4. This CDR3 is 15 amino acids long. CDR3 loop: CASSGTGHSNQPQHF. CDR3 sequence (DNA): TGTGCCAGCAGCGGGACAGGTCATAGCAATCAGCCCCAGCATTTT. Combining the CDR3 with reference TRBV2 and TRBJ1-5 gives the whole variable domain EPEVTQTPSHQVTQMGQEVILRCVPISNHLYFYWYRQILGQKVEFLVSFYNNEISEKSEIFDDQFSVERPDGSNFTLKIRSTKLEDSAMYFCASSGTGHSNQPQHFGDGTRLSIL.

The rearrangement links TRBV10-3 to TRBJ1-4; TRBD1 matches at 7 bases. Per germline, CDR1 ENHRY and CDR2 SYGVKD. V gave up 0 bases and J gave up 13 bases; unmatched junction bases: 14. The CDR3 has 16 amino acids. The CDR3 here is CAISESSWDRPLRLFF. DNA for the CDR3: TGTGCCATCAGTGAGTCCTCTTGGGACAGACCTCTGAGACTGTTTTTT.